The 25 T cell receptor beta chains presented below share a single source sample, sequenced in a study of T cell changes during pregnancy in multiple sclerosis. Libraries were prepared by immunoSEQ multiplex PCR; TCRdb keeps only in-frame clonotypes and omits some of them. The sample includes about 100,000 clones, just over 90% of them seen just once. Specimen: peripheral blood, collected in the second trimester of pregnancy. These receptors all come from a female donor with multiple sclerosis, enrolled in a pregnancy study.

The chain uses TRBV7-6 and TRBJ1-2, with a tentative D call TRBD1 (5 bases). Trimming stripped 2 bases from V and 8 bases from J, with 18 bases between. The CDR3 is 15 residues long. Germline CDR1 reads SGHVS; CDR2 reads FNYEAQ. CDR3 DNA sequence: TGTGCCAGCAGCTTAACTGCCAGGGTAGATGTAGGCTACACCTTC. This sequence encodes CASSLTARVDVGYTF.

This clone was seen a handful of times. CDR3: CASSPQTRTDTEAFF. CDR3 DNA sequence: TGCGCCAGCAGCCCGCAAACCCGGACAGACACTGAAGCTTTCTTT. The J gene is TRBJ1-1, the V gene TRBV5-1, with D perhaps TRBD1 (6 bases). CDR3 length equals 15 residues. Germline assignment: CDR1 SGHRS and CDR2 YFSETQ. Deletions cut 4 bases from V and 3 bases from J, with 16 bases between.

The V call is TRBV11-3, the J call TRBJ1-1; TRBD1 might be the D (6 bases). The CDR3 has 14 residues. V gave up 1 base and J gave up 5 bases, with 11 bases separating them. Germline CDR1 reads SGHNT; CDR2 reads YENEEA. CDR3 sequence: CASSLGGPGTEAFF. The CDR3 DNA reads as TGTGCCAGCAGCTTAGGGGGGCCAGGGACTGAAGCTTTCTTT.

The chain joins TRBV5-8 to TRBJ2-7, with 8 bases lining up with TRBD2. The CDR3 has 16 amino acids. With 1 base clipped from V and 1 base from J, the junction kept 7 bases outside the gene matches. Germline V CDR1 and CDR2: SGHTS, YDEGEE. The CDR3 nucleotides are TGTGCCAGCAGCTTGACAGGCGGGAGGAAATCCTACGAGCAGTACTTC. Protein sequence: CASSLTGGRKSYEQYF.

DNA for the CDR3: TGTGCCACCAGCAGAGGGGGACAGGACGAGCAGTACTTC. Translation gives CATSRGGQDEQYF. The chain uses TRBV15 and TRBJ2-7, with TRBD1 matching 8 bases. The CDR3 length is 13 residues. Trimming took 1 base from V and 5 from J; bases not matched to a gene: 1. Germline V gives CDR1 LNHNV, CDR2 YYDKDF (reference sequence).

This chain joins TRBV20-1 and TRBJ2-7; no clear D gene. Trimming removed 1 base at V and 4 bases at J, with 5 bases between. The CDR3 runs 11 residues. Per the germline V gene, CDR1 is DFQATT and CDR2 is SNEGSKA (reference sequence). The CDR3: CSARGAYEQYF. The CDR3 bases are TGCAGTGCTAGAGGGGCGTACGAGCAGTACTTC.

The V gene is TRBV2, the J gene TRBJ2-7, with 9 positions matching TRBD1. CDR1 SNHLY and CDR2 FYNNEI come from the germline V gene. V shed 6 bases and J 2 bases; nucleotides not matched to a gene: 5. This CDR3 comprises 14 residues. As DNA, the CDR3 is TGTGCCAGCAGAGAACAGGGGGCTGCCTACGAGCAGTACTTC. Translating it yields CASREQGAAYEQYF.

The V gene is TRBV18, the J gene TRBJ1-6; D is perhaps TRBD1 (6 bases). The V gene's germline CDR1 is KGHSH and CDR2 LQKENI. V was pared by 2 bases and J by 5 bases, with 10 bases between. This CDR3 region has 15 residues. CDR3 protein: CASSPGHRDNSPLHF. The DNA for the CDR3 is TGTGCCAGCTCACCAGGCCACAGGGATAATTCACCCCTCCACTTT.

This clone appeared a single time. V usage is TRBV28 and J usage is TRBJ2-2, with a possible D match to TRBD1 (6 bases). CDR1 is MDHEN and CDR2 is SYDVKM in the germline V gene. The CDR3 contains 14 residues. V lost 5 bases and J 5 bases, leaving 12 bases between the germline ends. CDR3 residues: CASSPPTGTGELFF. The CDR3 region has the DNA TGTGCCAGCAGTCCCCCGACAGGTACCGGGGAGCTGTTTTTT.

The rearrangement joins TRBV6-5 to TRBJ2-4; 9 bases are shared with TRBD1. CDR3 length: 14 residues. Trimming removed 4 bases from V and 5 bases from J; junction bases left unmatched: 3. Per germline, CDR1 MNHEY and CDR2 SVGAGI. CDR3 sequence (DNA): TGTGCCAGCAGTTCCCGGACAGGGGAAAACATTCAGTACTTC. Translating gives CASSSRTGENIQYF.

This clone was detected only a few times. DNA for the CDR3: TGTGCCAGCAGCTCCGGACAGGGGGCTTGGGGCTACACCTTC. This translates into CASSSGQGAWGYTF. The chain joins TRBV7-6 to TRBJ1-2; TRBD1 matches at 11 bases. V lost 4 bases and J lost 8; bases outside the gene matches: 6. The germline gives CDR1 SGHVS, CDR2 FNYEAQ. The CDR3 contains 14 residues.

The DNA for the CDR3 is TGTGCCAGCAGCTTATTGTCGGGCGAGCAGTACTTC. It encodes CASSLLSGEQYF. The V and J genes are TRBV7-9 and TRBJ2-7; D uncertain. This CDR3 has 12 residues. The V and J ends lost 2 bases and 6 bases respectively, with 8 bases between them. Germline values: CDR1 SEHNR, CDR2 FQNEAQ (reference sequence).

The chain recombines TRBV19 with TRBJ2-5; a weak D match, TRBD2 (5 bases). V shed 6 bases and J shed 5 bases, with 10 bases lying between them. Germline CDR1 LNHDA, CDR2 SQIVND (reference sequence). CDR3 length equals 12 residues. CDR3 in amino acids: CASSSSGETQYF. CDR3 bases: TGTGCCAGTAGCAGCTCGGGGGAGACCCAGTACTTC.

Comments on this clone: The same CDR3 arises from other DNA sequences in this sample as well. V and J are TRBV29-1 and TRBJ1-4, with TRBD1 identical over 7 bases. Germline V gene sequence: CDR1 SQVTM, CDR2 ANQGSEA. The CDR3 runs 12 residues. V lost 4 bases and J lost 5; bases outside the gene matches: 1. The CDR3 bases are TGCAGCGTTGGACAGGGAAATGAAAAACTGTTTTTT. Its protein product is CSVGQGNEKLFF.

The chain uses TRBV27 and TRBJ2-3; D not resolved. This CDR3 is built from 15 residues. V was pared by 5 bases and J by 2 bases, with 14 bases between. The V gene's germline CDR1 is MNHEY and CDR2 SMNVEV (reference sequence). Written as DNA, the CDR3 is TGTGCCAGCAGTCGTTTAAACAAGTACACAGATACGCAGTATTTT. Residues: CASSRLNKYTDTQYF.

This clone was detected once. V gene TRBV19 combines with J gene TRBJ1-4, with D possibly matching TRBD1 (5 bases). Trimming took 5 bases from V and 8 from J, leaving 27 bases between them. This CDR3 comprises 18 residues. Germline V gives CDR1 LNHDA, CDR2 SQIVND (reference sequence). This CDR3 reads CASSPTAGAGPRGEKLFF. In DNA form, the CDR3 reads TGTGCCAGTAGTCCGACGGCCGGCGCGGGACCCCGCGGAGAAAAACTGTTTTTT.

The gene calls are TRBV18 and TRBJ2-2; D remains unclear. The CDR3 has 16 residues. Trimming shortened V by 0 bases and J by 7 bases, and 15 bases separated the two germline ends. CDR1 and CDR2 from the germline V gene are KGHSH and LQKENI. CDR3: CASSPPARREIGELFF. The DNA of the CDR3 is TGTGCCAGCTCACCACCGGCCAGGCGTGAGATCGGGGAGCTGTTTTTT.

The V and J genes are TRBV4-1 and TRBJ1-5; 9 nucleotides align to TRBD1. The V gene end was trimmed by 0 bases and the J gene end by 1 base; junction bases not matched to a gene: 4. CDR1 is MGHRA, CDR2 YSYEKL, per germline. There are 17 residues in the CDR3. CDR3 nucleotide sequence: TGCGCCAGCAGCCAAGAATACGGGACAGGGAGCAATCAGCCCCAGCATTTT. It encodes CASSQEYGTGSNQPQHF.

The chain joins TRBV18 to TRBJ2-2; TRBD1 aligns across 9 bases. The CDR3 contains 16 residues. With 2 bases clipped from V and 7 bases from J, the junction kept 8 bases outside the gene matches. Germline V gene lookup returns CDR1 KGHSH and CDR2 LQKENI. The CDR3 loop is CASSPSRQGVGGELFF. The CDR3 DNA sequence: TGTGCCAGCTCACCAAGTAGACAGGGGGTCGGCGGGGAGCTGTTTTTT.

The rearrangement joins TRBV7-2 to TRBJ1-1; possibly TRBD1 for D (5 bases). In germline, CDR1 is SGHTA, CDR2 FQGNSA. The CDR3 has 13 residues. V lost 5 bases, J lost 1 base, and 8 bases lay in between. CDR3 bases: TGTGCCAGCAGCACAGACAGGAACACTGAAGCTTTCTTT. Residues: CASSTDRNTEAFF.

The V gene is TRBV27, the J gene TRBJ2-7; no definite D call. Germline loops: CDR1 MNHEY, CDR2 SMNVEV (reference sequence). V was clipped by 2 bases and J by 3 bases, with 14 bases between them. This CDR3 has 15 residues. CDR3 nucleotides: TGTGCCAGCAGTTTAAGTCTGACTCCCTTCTACGAGCAGTACTTC. It codes for CASSLSLTPFYEQYF.

The V and J genes are TRBV5-4 and TRBJ1-2, with 11 nucleotides matching TRBD1. CDR1 and CDR2 (germline): SGHNT, YYREEE (reference sequence). V gave up 4 bases and J gave up 3 bases; unmatched junction bases: 5. The CDR3 is 15 amino acids. The CDR3 loop reads CASSPRGQGDYGYTF. CDR3 bases: TGTGCCAGCAGCCCGCGGGGACAGGGGGACTATGGCTACACCTTC.

The CDR3 bases are TGCGCCAGCAGCTCTAGGGACAGGGGTTTAATGGGGGAGGCTTTCTTT. Its translation is CASSSRDRGLMGEAFF. V is TRBV5-1 and J is TRBJ1-1; TRBD1 matches at 10 bases. Trimming at V came to 3 bases and at J to 11 bases, leaving 16 bases not matched to a gene. This CDR3 is 16 amino acids long. Germline CDR1 SGHRS, CDR2 YFSETQ.

CDR3 sequence: CASTISADSYEQYF. DNA of the CDR3: TGTGCCAGCACGATTTCCGCAGATTCCTACGAGCAGTACTTC. J is TRBJ2-7 and V is TRBV6-1; D call uncertain. From germline, CDR1 is MNHNS and CDR2 SASEGT. Between the trimmed V and J ends, which lost 7 bases and 1 base, there was a span of 14 bases. There are 14 residues in the CDR3.

This chain joins TRBV27 and TRBJ2-1; the match to TRBD2 covers 8 bases. Germline values: CDR1 MNHEY, CDR2 SMNVEV (reference sequence). The CDR3 has 14 residues. The V gene end was trimmed by 9 bases and the J gene end by 0 bases; junction bases not matched to a gene: 4. DNA of the CDR3: TGTGCCAGTTCGAGCGGGAGCTCCTACAATGAGCAGTTCTTC. Its protein is CASSSGSSYNEQFF.